The clone carrying this TCR beta chain was recorded at least ten times. V was shortened by 5 bases and J by 6 bases, with 11 bases between the two germline ends. The CDR3 has 12 residues. The germline V gene has CDR1 MNHEY and CDR2 SMNVEV (reference sequence). This specimen comes from a study of low-dose radiotherapy and immunotherapy resistance in tumors. Study context: Cohort 1 was treated with 0.5 Gy per fraction at 2-week intervals, amounting to 6.5 Gy overall.

Noted time point: after trial treatment. Treatment meaning: LDRT plus nivolumab, ipilimumab, low-dose cyclophosphamide and aspirin (RACIN trial). Primers used for first-strand cDNA, a TRAV- and TRBV-specific set, covered both alpha and beta chains. TCRs underwent 20 PCR cycles of amplification with a constant-region primer and V-primer adapter. TCRdb reprocessed the reads with MiXCR, giving one entry per CDR3 protein. The sample has roughly 38,000 distinct CDR3 sequences; roughly 20% are singletons. The genes are TRBV27 and TRBJ2-7; D is ambiguous. This clonotype originated in a female donor with ovarian cancer. The sequencing here drew on PBMCs, taken after low-dose radiotherapy plus immunotherapy. CDR3 amino acids: CASSPVRGEQYF. As DNA, the CDR3 is TGTGCCAGCAGTCCCGTCCGTGGCGAGCAGTACTTC.